This section outlines one TCR beta chain sequence together with its context. This sample was taken from a study of T cell changes during pregnancy in multiple sclerosis. In germline, CDR1 is GTSNPN, CDR2 SVGIG (reference sequence). Trimming shortened V by 3 bases and J by 5 bases, and 13 bases separated the two germline ends. The CDR3 runs 13 residues. The repertoire was sequenced with immunoSEQ multiplex PCR; TCRdb's copy has only in-frame clones and lacks some. The data contain around 30,000 clones, under 95% of them seen just once; the ten biggest clones take up 6.2%. The V and J genes are TRBV30 and TRBJ2-5; a possible D gene is TRBD1 (6 bases). This sample comprised CD8+ T cells from peripheral blood mononuclear cells, obtained before pregnancy. This receptor was taken from a female donor with multiple sclerosis, enrolled in a pregnancy study. The CDR3 nucleotides read TGTGCCTGGAGGATCAGGGGAACTGAGACCCAGTACTTC. Protein product: CAWRIRGTETQYF. Filled out from reference TRBV30 and TRBJ2-5, the complete variable domain reads SQTIHQWPATLVQPVGSPLSLECTVEGTSNPNLYWYRQAAGRGLQLLFYSVGIGQISSEVPQNLSASRPQDRQFILSSKKLLLSDSGFYLCAWRIRGTETQYFGPGTRLLVL.